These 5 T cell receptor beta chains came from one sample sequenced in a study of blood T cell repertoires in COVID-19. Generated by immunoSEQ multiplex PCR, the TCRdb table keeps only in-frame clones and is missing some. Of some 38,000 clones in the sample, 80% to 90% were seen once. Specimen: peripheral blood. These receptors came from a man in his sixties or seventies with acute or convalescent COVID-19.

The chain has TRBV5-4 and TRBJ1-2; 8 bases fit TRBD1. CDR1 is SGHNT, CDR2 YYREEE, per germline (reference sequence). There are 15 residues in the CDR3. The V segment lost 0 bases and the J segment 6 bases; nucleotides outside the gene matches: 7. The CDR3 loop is CASSLEGAGGDGYTF. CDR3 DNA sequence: TGTGCCAGCAGCTTGGAGGGGGCAGGGGGCGATGGCTACACCTTC.

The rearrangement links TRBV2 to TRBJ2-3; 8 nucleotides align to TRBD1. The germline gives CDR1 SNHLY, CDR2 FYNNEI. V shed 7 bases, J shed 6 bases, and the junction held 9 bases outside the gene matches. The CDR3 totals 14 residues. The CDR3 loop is CASTVDRVPDTQYF. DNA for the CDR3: TGTGCCAGCACTGTGGACAGGGTCCCCGATACGCAGTATTTT.

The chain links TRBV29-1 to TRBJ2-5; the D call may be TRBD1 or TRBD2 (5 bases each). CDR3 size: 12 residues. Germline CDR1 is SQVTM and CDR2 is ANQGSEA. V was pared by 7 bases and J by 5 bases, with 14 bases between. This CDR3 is CSGGRESETQYF. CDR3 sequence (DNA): TGCAGCGGGGGCAGGGAGAGTGAGACCCAGTACTTC.

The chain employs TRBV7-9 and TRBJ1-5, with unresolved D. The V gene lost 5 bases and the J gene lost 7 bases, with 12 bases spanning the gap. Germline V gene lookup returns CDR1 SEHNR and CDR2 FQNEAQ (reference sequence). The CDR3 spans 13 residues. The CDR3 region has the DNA TGTGCCAGCAGCCCCGCGGGCGGGCAGCCCCAGCATTTT. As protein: CASSPAGGQPQHF. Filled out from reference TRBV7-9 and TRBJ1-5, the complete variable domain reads DTGVSQNPRHKITKRGQNVTFRCDPISEHNRLYWYRQTLGQGPEFLTYFQNEAQLEKSRLLSDRFSAERPKGSFSTLEIQRTEQGDSAMYLCASSPAGGQPQHFGDGTRLSIL.

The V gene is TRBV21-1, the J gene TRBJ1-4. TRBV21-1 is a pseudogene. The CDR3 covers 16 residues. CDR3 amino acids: CASSSGGWGGNEKLFF. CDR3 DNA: TGTGCCAGCAGCAGCGGCGGGTGGGGAGGAAATGAAAAACTGTTTTTT.